Each of the 26 T cell receptor beta chains below was sequenced from the same sample in a study of cytomegalovirus exposure and HLA in healthy donors listed by TCRdb under 2017. Library creation used the immunoSEQ multiplex PCR assay. For the multiplex PCR, a mixture combining 60 forward primers for TCR Vbeta segments and 13 reverse primers for TCR Jbeta segments was used. The source is immuneACCESS, and TCRdb retained only in-frame sequences with V and J called. Part of the clones is not carried over; for the studies checked, unresolved V genes explain less than half of this, and the remainder is unexplained. The sample table lists about 84,000 clones, 55% to 65% of them with a count of one. Around 16% of the sample goes to the ten largest clones. The specimen sequenced was PBMCs. These receptor sequences come from a woman in her 40s in good health and CMV-seropositive.

This chain uses TRBV30 with TRBJ2-7, with 10 bases identical to TRBD2. Germline V gene sequence: CDR1 GTSNPN, CDR2 SVGIG (reference sequence). After removal of 4 bases from V and 5 bases from J, the junction contained 5 bases not matched to a gene. This CDR3 has 13 residues. CDR3 loop: CAWTPSGSDEQYF. The CDR3 DNA reads TGTGCCTGGACCCCTAGCGGGAGTGACGAGCAGTACTTC.

This clone was detected a few times. The chain is built from TRBV7-8 and TRBJ2-1; tentative D call: TRBD2 (6 bases). Germline lookup yields CDR1 SGHVS and CDR2 FQNEAQ. Trimming left V 5 bases short and J 8 bases short, with 10 bases between. CDR3 length: 12 amino acids. The CDR3 loop is CASSVWGDEQFF. The CDR3 DNA follows: TGTGCCAGCAGCGTCTGGGGGGATGAGCAGTTCTTC.

A few counts support this clone. This rearrangement joins TRBV2 to TRBJ1-1; 8 bases are shared with TRBD1. V shed 5 bases and J 1 base; nucleotides not matched to a gene: 3. Looked up from germline, CDR1 is SNHLY and CDR2 is FYNNEI. The CDR3 runs to 14 residues. The CDR3 is CASSRDRRNTEAFF. CDR3 DNA sequence: TGTGCCAGCAGTAGGGACAGGAGGAACACTGAAGCTTTCTTT.

This chain uses TRBV5-4 with TRBJ2-7; 7 positions match TRBD1. Losses at the gene ends were 2 bases for V and 3 bases for J; bases not matched to a gene: 8. The CDR3 spans 15 residues. Germline V gives CDR1 SGHNT, CDR2 YYREEE (reference sequence). CDR3 in amino acids: CASSLPGQKHYEQYF. CDR3 in DNA: TGTGCCAGCAGCTTACCGGGACAGAAGCACTACGAGCAGTACTTC.

This clone is a singleton in its sample. The gene calls are TRBV7-2 and TRBJ2-5; TRBD1 aligns across 8 bases. The CDR3 is 14 residues long. Germline assignment: CDR1 SGHTA and CDR2 FQGNSA. With 4 bases clipped from V and 5 bases from J, the junction kept 6 bases outside the gene matches. The CDR3 nucleotides read TGTGCCAGCAGCTCTTCAGGGGGCGGGGAGACCCAGTACTTC. The encoded protein is CASSSSGGGETQYF.

The V gene is TRBV27, the J gene TRBJ2-1; 7 bases align to TRBD2. Germline V CDR1 and CDR2: MNHEY, SMNVEV (reference sequence). This CDR3 is 15 amino acids long. Germline trimming cut 1 base from V and 8 bases from J; bases unmatched to any gene: 8. CDR3 sequence reads: CASSLLAGEGYEQFF. CDR3 DNA: TGTGCCAGCAGTTTATTGGCGGGAGAGGGATATGAGCAGTTCTTC.

As DNA, the CDR3 is TGTGCCAGCAGCTTAGCACAGCGGGCGGGGGCCTACGAGCAGTACTTC. Protein product: CASSLAQRAGAYEQYF. The chain joins TRBV7-9 to TRBJ2-7, with 7 bases that match TRBD2. Germline CDR1 reads SEHNR; CDR2 reads FQNEAQ (reference sequence). The junction had 7 bases not matched to a gene; V was cut back by 0 bases and J by 2 bases. This CDR3 is built from 16 residues. The complete variable domain, with remaining parts taken from reference TRBV7-9 and TRBJ2-7, reads DTGVSQNPRHKITKRGQNVTFRCDPISEHNRLYWYRQTLGQGPEFLTYFQNEAQLEKSRLLSDRFSAERPKGSFSTLEIQRTEQGDSAMYLCASSLAQRAGAYEQYFGPGTRLTVT.

This clone was detected only a few times. This chain uses TRBV10-3 with TRBJ1-1; a weak D match, TRBD1 (6 bases). Trimming shortened V by 6 bases and J by 1 base, and 12 bases separated the two germline ends. The CDR3 spans 14 residues. Germline-derived CDR1 and CDR2 are ENHRY and SYGVKD. The DNA for the CDR3 is TGTGCCATCAGCCGTGGACAGCAGAACACTGAAGCTTTCTTT. Its translation is CAISRGQQNTEAFF.

This clone came up a few times. The chain couples TRBV11-2 to TRBJ1-4; the D gene is possibly TRBD1 (5 bases). This CDR3 is built from 15 residues. CDR1 SGHAT and CDR2 FQNNGV come from the germline V gene. V dropped 10 bases and J dropped 7 bases, with 22 bases sitting between them. CDR3 protein: CAKNTRGASPEKLFF. Here the CDR3 DNA reads TGTGCCAAGAACACCCGCGGGGCGAGTCCTGAAAAACTGTTTTTT.

This sequence joins TRBV4-3 and TRBJ2-2; D call uncertain. There are 13 residues in the CDR3. Germline assignment: CDR1 LGHNA and CDR2 YSLEER. The V and J ends lost 4 bases and 7 bases respectively, with 10 bases between them. The CDR3 loop reads CASSLENGGELFF. CDR3 DNA sequence: TGCGCCAGCAGCCTAGAAAACGGCGGGGAGCTGTTTTTT.

The V call is TRBV5-4, the J call TRBJ1-3; D is uncertain. This CDR3 is 15 amino acids long. V lost 5 bases and J lost 0, with 12 bases in between. Looked up from germline, CDR1 is SGHNT and CDR2 is YYREEE (reference sequence). CDR3 sequence reads: CASSLATRSGNTIYF. CDR3 nucleotides: TGTGCCAGCAGTCTTGCTACCCGCTCTGGAAACACCATATATTTT. The variable domain in full, with the rest retrieved from reference TRBV5-4 and TRBJ1-3, is ETGVTQSPTHLIKTRGQQVTLRCSSQSGHNTVSWYQQALGQGPQFIFQYYREEENGRGNFPPRFSGLQFPNYSSELNVNALELDDSALYLCASSLATRSGNTIYFGEGSWLTVV.

CDR3 in amino acids: CASSLPAAAGGPYEQYF. CDR3 nucleotide sequence: TGTGCCAGCAGCCTGCCCGCCGCGGCGGGAGGGCCGTACGAGCAGTACTTC. The chain employs TRBV7-8 and TRBJ2-7; 9 bases align to TRBD2. The junction had 15 bases not matched to a gene; V was cut back by 5 bases and J by 4 bases. CDR3 length: 17 amino acids. The germline gives CDR1 SGHVS, CDR2 FQNEAQ.

V usage is TRBV4-1 and J usage is TRBJ1-4, with 10 bases matching TRBD1. The germline V gene encodes CDR1 MGHRA and CDR2 YSYEKL. This CDR3 is built from 16 residues. The trim removed 6 bases at V and 11 bases at J, leaving 15 bases unmatched. CDR3 nucleotide sequence: TGCGCCAGCAGTGCCGTCCGGGGACAGGGGTTGTACAAACTGTTTTTT. Encoded protein: CASSAVRGQGLYKLFF.

The table lists this clone with a few counts. The V gene is TRBV7-8, the J gene TRBJ1-1, with D possibly matching TRBD1 (6 bases). Trimming removed 3 bases at V and 1 base at J, with 9 bases between. The CDR3 has 14 residues. CDR1 and CDR2 from the germline V gene are SGHVS and FQNEAQ. Here the CDR3 reads CASSFGGPNTEAFF. DNA for the CDR3: TGTGCCAGCAGCTTCGGGGGGCCGAACACTGAAGCTTTCTTT. The variable domain in full, with the rest retrieved from reference TRBV7-8 and TRBJ1-1, is GAGVSQSPRYKVAKRGQDVALRCDPISGHVSLFWYQQALGQGPEFLTYFQNEAQLDKSGLPSDRFFAERPEGSVSTLKIQRTQQEDSAVYLCASSFGGPNTEAFFGQGTRLTVV.

CDR3 protein: CASSTGGHEQFF. CDR3 bases: TGTGCCAGCTCGACAGGGGGACATGAGCAGTTCTTC. The chain combines TRBV6-6 with TRBJ2-1, with 9 bases fitting TRBD1. Germline CDR1 reads MNHNY; CDR2 reads SVGAGI (reference sequence). This CDR3 comprises 12 residues. V trimming: 8 bases; J trimming: 8 bases; junction bases outside the gene matches: 4.

The chain recombines TRBV28 with TRBJ1-1; 8 bases line up with TRBD1. Germline V gives CDR1 MDHEN, CDR2 SYDVKM. Unmatched junction bases numbered 6, after V lost 5 bases and J lost 1 base. The CDR3 is made up of 15 amino acids. This chain's CDR3 is CASSLRTGTNTEAFF. CDR3 nucleotide sequence: TGTGCCAGCAGTCTCAGGACAGGGACGAACACTGAAGCTTTCTTT.

For this clone: Other DNA sequences in the sample encode the same CDR3. The V call is TRBV11-2, the J call TRBJ1-5; perhaps TRBD1 as D (6 bases). Germline V gene data show CDR1 as SGHAT and CDR2 as FQNNGV. V lost 5 bases and J 2 bases, leaving 7 bases between the germline ends. The CDR3 loop spans 13 amino acids. In DNA form, the CDR3 reads TGTGCCAGCAGCCGACAGGGCAATCAGCCCCAGCATTTT. It is translated as CASSRQGNQPQHF.

The J gene is TRBJ1-2, the V gene TRBV5-8, with 7 bases that match TRBD1. CDR1 and CDR2 (germline): SGHTS, YDEGEE. Trimming cost V 2 bases and J 4 bases; bases outside gene matches: 5. CDR3 length: 14 amino acids. The DNA for the CDR3 is TGTGCCAGCAGCTTTCAACAGGGGCTCTATGGCTACACCTTC. It codes for CASSFQQGLYGYTF.

CDR3 nucleotides: TGTGCCAGCAGCCGGGACACTGGCAATGAGCAGTTCTTC. Translated: CASSRDTGNEQFF. This chain joins TRBV7-3 and TRBJ2-1, with TRBD1 as a possible D gene (6 bases). Trimming took 5 bases from V and 6 from J, leaving 11 bases between them. Germline V gene sequence: CDR1 SGHTA, CDR2 FQGTGA. The CDR3 covers 13 residues.

V usage is TRBV27 and J usage is TRBJ2-3; 7 bases fit TRBD2. CDR1 is MNHEY, CDR2 SMNVEV, per germline (reference sequence). The CDR3 consists of 14 residues. The junction had 10 bases not matched to a gene; V was cut back by 8 bases and J by 5 bases. CDR3 DNA sequence: TGTGCCAGCGGACGACTAGGGAGGGAAGATACGCAGTATTTT. Translation: CASGRLGREDTQYF.

This clone was detected a few times. The chain recombines TRBV15 with TRBJ2-1; tentative D call: TRBD2 (5 bases). The germline gives CDR1 LNHNV, CDR2 YYDKDF (reference sequence). V gave up 6 bases and J gave up 0 bases, with 9 bases separating them. The CDR3 covers 14 residues. The DNA of the CDR3 is TGTGCCACCAGGGCCAGCGGCTCCTACAATGAGCAGTTCTTC. This translates into CATRASGSYNEQFF.

This clone was seen only a few times. V is TRBV28 and J is TRBJ2-7; TRBD1 aligns across 10 bases. Germline V CDR1 and CDR2: MDHEN, SYDVKM. This CDR3 has 15 residues. Trimming cost V 5 bases and J 6 bases; bases outside gene matches: 10. DNA for the CDR3: TGTGCCAGCAGTCCTCCGGGACAGGGGTTAGGCGAGCAGTACTTC. This codes for CASSPPGQGLGEQYF. Full variable domain (rest looked up from reference TRBV28 and TRBJ2-7): DVKVTQSSRYLVKRTGEKVFLECVQDMDHENMFWYRQDPGLGLRLIYFSYDVKMKEKGDIPEGYSVSREKKERFSLILESASTNQTSMYLCASSPPGQGLGEQYFGPGTRLTVT.

This sequence joins TRBV29-1 and TRBJ2-7; D may be TRBD1 (5 bases). V lost 2 bases, J lost 6 bases, and 23 bases lay in between. The CDR3 has 16 residues. Germline CDR1 is SQVTM and CDR2 is ANQGSEA. The CDR3 is CSVEIGQGLGKGEQYF. The CDR3 DNA reads TGCAGCGTTGAAATAGGGCAGGGCCTGGGGAAGGGCGAGCAGTACTTC.

This clone was seen more than once but under ten times. The chain recombines TRBV9 with TRBJ2-7, with D perhaps TRBD1 (6 bases). V was trimmed by 0 bases and J by 4 bases, leaving 17 bases between them. Looked up from germline, CDR1 is SGDLS and CDR2 is YYNGEE. The CDR3 has 16 residues. In DNA, the CDR3 is TGTGCCAGCAGCGTAGGAGAGGGGCAGGGGAGTTACGAGCAGTACTTC. Protein sequence: CASSVGEGQGSYEQYF. The whole variable domain, remainder taken from reference TRBV9 and TRBJ2-7, is DSGVTQTPKHLITATGQRVTLRCSPRSGDLSVYWYQQSLDQGLQFLIQYYNGEERAKGNILERFSAQQFPDLHSELNLSSLELGDSALYFCASSVGEGQGSYEQYFGPGTRLTVT.

The chain couples TRBV6-5 to TRBJ1-4, with D possibly TRBD1 on 5 matching bases. The V and J ends lost 6 bases and 7 bases respectively, with 9 bases between them. This CDR3 comprises 12 residues. CDR1 is MNHEY, CDR2 SVGAGI, per germline. CDR3 residues: CASSSGGEKLFF. CDR3 DNA sequence: TGTGCCAGCAGCTCGGGGGGTGAAAAACTGTTTTTT.

This chain joins TRBV28 and TRBJ1-2; 12 bases fit TRBD1. Germline CDR1 and CDR2: MDHEN and SYDVKM. This CDR3 spans 16 amino acids. Trimming cost V 2 bases and J 3 bases; bases outside gene matches: 4. The CDR3 here is CASSLMGTGGDYGYTF. The CDR3, as DNA: TGTGCCAGCAGTTTAATGGGGACAGGGGGCGACTATGGCTACACCTTC.